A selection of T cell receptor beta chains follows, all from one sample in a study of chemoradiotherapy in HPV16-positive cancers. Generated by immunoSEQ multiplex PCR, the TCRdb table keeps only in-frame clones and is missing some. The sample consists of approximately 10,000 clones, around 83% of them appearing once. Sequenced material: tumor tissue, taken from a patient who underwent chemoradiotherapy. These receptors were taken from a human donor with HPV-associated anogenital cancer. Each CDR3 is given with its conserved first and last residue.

CDR3aa: CASSEQGDQPQHF
v_gene: TRBV5-1
j_gene: TRBJ1-5

CDR3aa: CASSTDRIYEQYF
v_gene: TRBV2
j_gene: TRBJ2-7

CDR3aa: CASSATVSGNTIYF
v_gene: TRBV9
j_gene: TRBJ1-3

CDR3aa: CASSPLPVTSGSEETQYF
v_gene: TRBV18
j_gene: TRBJ2-5

CDR3aa: CASSQDAKNIQYF
v_gene: TRBV14
j_gene: TRBJ2-4

CDR3aa: CASSFGQGETQYF
v_gene: TRBV11-3
j_gene: TRBJ2-5

CDR3aa: CASSLARNGGELFF
v_gene: TRBV2
j_gene: TRBJ2-2

CDR3aa: CASSQKALEERAEKLFF
v_gene: TRBV23-1
j_gene: TRBJ1-4

CDR3aa: CATSRDIPGEPNEQFF
v_gene: TRBV15
j_gene: TRBJ2-1

CDR3aa: CASSLGVTPYEQYF
v_gene: TRBV2
j_gene: TRBJ2-7

CDR3aa: CASSPTRGEGGELFF
v_gene: TRBV9
j_gene: TRBJ2-2

CDR3aa: CASSLSGGVQYF
v_gene: TRBV27
j_gene: TRBJ2-7

CDR3aa: CASGLSHEQYF
v_gene: TRBV12-5
j_gene: TRBJ2-7

CDR3aa: CASSLAASYEQYF
v_gene: TRBV5-5
j_gene: TRBJ2-7

CDR3aa: CASSPGTVSDTQYF
v_gene: TRBV6-4
j_gene: TRBJ2-3

CDR3aa: CASSGEDSSYEQYF
v_gene: TRBV9
j_gene: NA

CDR3aa: CASSPHSYEQYF
v_gene: TRBV7-8
j_gene: TRBJ2-7

CDR3aa: CASSFSGQGIGELFF
v_gene: TRBV27
j_gene: TRBJ2-2

CDR3aa: CASSTTTRTAENNSPLHF
v_gene: TRBV5-1
j_gene: TRBJ1-6

CDR3aa: CASSLVSGREFYEQFF
v_gene: TRBV5-1
j_gene: TRBJ2-1

CDR3aa: CASSSRRGGTDTQYF
v_gene: TRBV28
j_gene: TRBJ2-3

CDR3aa: CASSFSGPYNEQFF
v_gene: TRBV27
j_gene: TRBJ2-1

CDR3aa: CAWSGGQGFNQPQHF
v_gene: TRBV30
j_gene: TRBJ1-5

CDR3aa: CASSVRDRGNTIYF
v_gene: TRBV9
j_gene: TRBJ1-3

CDR3aa: CASQGPRGGEQYF
v_gene: TRBV6-5
j_gene: TRBJ2-7

CDR3aa: CASSLAAGRGYTF
v_gene: TRBV7-6
j_gene: TRBJ1-2

CDR3aa: CASSRASWGNQETQYF
v_gene: TRBV4-1
j_gene: TRBJ2-5

CDR3aa: CASSLRQGQETQYF
v_gene: TRBV11-3
j_gene: TRBJ2-5

CDR3aa: CASSSRDLAGEKLFF
v_gene: TRBV2
j_gene: TRBJ1-4

CDR3aa: CAISDRVGSNELFF
v_gene: TRBV10-3
j_gene: TRBJ2-2

CDR3aa: CAWSVSDRPFGGYTF
v_gene: TRBV30
j_gene: TRBJ1-2

CDR3aa: CASSQGRDSVYGYTF
v_gene: TRBV4-2
j_gene: TRBJ1-2

CDR3aa: CASSKEGSHRGMNTEAFF
v_gene: TRBV2
j_gene: TRBJ1-1

CDR3aa: CASSEALTGGDEQYF
v_gene: TRBV2
j_gene: TRBJ2-7

CDR3aa: CASRVPNQPQHF
v_gene: TRBV28
j_gene: TRBJ1-5

CDR3aa: CASSEGTGAYNEQFF
v_gene: TRBV6-1
j_gene: TRBJ2-1

CDR3aa: CASSGGFFEKLFF
v_gene: TRBV2
j_gene: TRBJ1-4

CDR3aa: CASSSFGLAGGGETQYF
v_gene: TRBV27
j_gene: TRBJ2-5

CDR3aa: CASSVRDRGLAGELFF
v_gene: TRBV9
j_gene: TRBJ2-2

CDR3aa: CASRSAPQVYEQYF
v_gene: TRBV5-1
j_gene: TRBJ2-7

CDR3aa: CASSIASATPDTQYF
v_gene: TRBV19
j_gene: TRBJ2-3

CDR3aa: CASSQGGPGTGQQYF
v_gene: TRBV4-2
j_gene: TRBJ2-7

CDR3aa: CASRSGTGKDEQYF
v_gene: TRBV6-5
j_gene: TRBJ2-7

CDR3aa: CAWTESSYEQYF
v_gene: TRBV30
j_gene: TRBJ2-7

CDR3aa: CASSFNMGQGNEKLFF
v_gene: TRBV7-2
j_gene: TRBJ1-4

CDR3aa: CSARSGDTQYF
v_gene: TRBV20-1
j_gene: TRBJ2-3

CDR3aa: CAWKGTARLGYGYTF
v_gene: TRBV30
j_gene: TRBJ1-2

CDR3aa: CASSQPGTGYTEAFF
v_gene: TRBV4-2
j_gene: TRBJ1-1

CDR3aa: CASNGIAVDNEQFF
v_gene: TRBV2
j_gene: TRBJ2-1

CDR3aa: CASSYSTQVGSYEQYF
v_gene: TRBV6-6
j_gene: TRBJ2-7

CDR3aa: CASSRDSSYGYTF
v_gene: TRBV18
j_gene: TRBJ1-2

CDR3aa: CASAPVGTGPLLEKLFF
v_gene: TRBV27
j_gene: TRBJ1-4

CDR3aa: CASSLRDPLAGGELFF
v_gene: TRBV7-2
j_gene: TRBJ2-2

CDR3aa: CATSREVVGSGANVLTF
v_gene: TRBV15
j_gene: TRBJ2-6

CDR3aa: CASTLSSNYGYTF
v_gene: TRBV9
j_gene: TRBJ1-2